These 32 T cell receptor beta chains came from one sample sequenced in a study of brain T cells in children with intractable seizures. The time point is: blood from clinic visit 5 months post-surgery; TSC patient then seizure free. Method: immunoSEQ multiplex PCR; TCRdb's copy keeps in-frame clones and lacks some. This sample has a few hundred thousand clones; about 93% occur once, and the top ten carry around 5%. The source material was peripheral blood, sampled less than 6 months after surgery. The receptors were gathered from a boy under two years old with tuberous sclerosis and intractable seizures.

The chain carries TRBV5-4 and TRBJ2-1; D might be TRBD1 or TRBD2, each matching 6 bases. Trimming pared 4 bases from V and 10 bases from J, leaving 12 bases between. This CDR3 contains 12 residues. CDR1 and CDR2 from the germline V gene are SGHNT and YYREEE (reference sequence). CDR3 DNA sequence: TGTGCCAGCAGCAGGGGGGCCGGCGAGCAGTTCTTC. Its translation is CASSRGAGEQFF.

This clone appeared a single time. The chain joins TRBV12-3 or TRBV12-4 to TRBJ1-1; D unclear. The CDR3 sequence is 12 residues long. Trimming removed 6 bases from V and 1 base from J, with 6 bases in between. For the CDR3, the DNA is TGTGCCAGCAGGTGGGAGAACACTGAAGCTTTCTTT. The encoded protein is CASRWENTEAFF.

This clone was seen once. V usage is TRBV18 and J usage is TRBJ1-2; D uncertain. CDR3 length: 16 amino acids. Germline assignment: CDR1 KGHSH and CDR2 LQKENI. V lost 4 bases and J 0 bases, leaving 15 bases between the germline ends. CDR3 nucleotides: TGTGCCAGCTCACTAGACCTGACGGCTACTAACTATGGCTACACCTTC. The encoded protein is CASSLDLTATNYGYTF.

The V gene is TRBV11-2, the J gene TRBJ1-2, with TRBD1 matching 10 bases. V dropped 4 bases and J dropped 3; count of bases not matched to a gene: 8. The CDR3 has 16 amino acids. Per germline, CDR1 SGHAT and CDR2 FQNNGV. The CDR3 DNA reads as TGTGCCAGCAGCTCATTGACAGGGGGCGCTGACTATGGCTACACCTTC. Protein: CASSSLTGGADYGYTF.

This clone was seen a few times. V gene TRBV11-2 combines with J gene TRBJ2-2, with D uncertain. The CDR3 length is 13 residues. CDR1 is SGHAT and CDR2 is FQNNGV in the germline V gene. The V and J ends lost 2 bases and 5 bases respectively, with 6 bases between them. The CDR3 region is CASSLRPTGELFF. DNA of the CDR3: TGTGCCAGCAGCTTAAGGCCGACCGGGGAGCTGTTTTTT.

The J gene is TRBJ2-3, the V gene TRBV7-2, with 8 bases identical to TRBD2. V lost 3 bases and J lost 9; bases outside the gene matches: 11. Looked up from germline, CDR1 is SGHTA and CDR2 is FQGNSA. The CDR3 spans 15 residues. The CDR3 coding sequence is TGTGCCAGCAGCTTCGGGGGGGGGCATAGGGAGACGCAGTATTTT. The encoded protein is CASSFGGGHRETQYF.

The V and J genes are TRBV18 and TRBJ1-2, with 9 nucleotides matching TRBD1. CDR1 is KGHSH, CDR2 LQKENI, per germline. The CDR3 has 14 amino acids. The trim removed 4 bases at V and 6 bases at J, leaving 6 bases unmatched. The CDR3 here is CASSLRDRVDGYTF. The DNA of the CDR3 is TGTGCCAGCTCACTACGGGACAGGGTTGATGGCTACACCTTC.

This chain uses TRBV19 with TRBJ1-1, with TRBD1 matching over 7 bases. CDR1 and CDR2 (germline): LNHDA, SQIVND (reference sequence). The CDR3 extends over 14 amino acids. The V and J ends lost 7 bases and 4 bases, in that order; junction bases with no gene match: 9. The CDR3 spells CASTPGGVRTEAFF. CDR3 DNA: TGTGCCAGTACTCCAGGGGGGGTGCGCACTGAAGCTTTCTTT.

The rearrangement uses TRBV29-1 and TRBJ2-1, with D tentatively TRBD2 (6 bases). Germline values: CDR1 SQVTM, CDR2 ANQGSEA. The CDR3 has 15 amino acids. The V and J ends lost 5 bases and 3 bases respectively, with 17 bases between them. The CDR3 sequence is CSVLGGTVIYNEQFF. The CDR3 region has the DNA TGCAGCGTTCTGGGTGGGACTGTCATCTACAATGAGCAGTTCTTC.

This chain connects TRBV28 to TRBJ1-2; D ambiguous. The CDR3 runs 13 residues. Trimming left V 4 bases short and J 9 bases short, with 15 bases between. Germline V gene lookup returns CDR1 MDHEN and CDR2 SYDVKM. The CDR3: CASSSLSGNRYTF. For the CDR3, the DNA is TGTGCCAGCAGTTCGTTATCGGGGAATCGCTACACCTTC.

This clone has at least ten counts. CDR3 in DNA: TGTGCCAGCAGCGTGAACGGATACTATGGCTACACCTTC. Its protein product is CASSVNGYYGYTF. The J gene is TRBJ1-2, the V gene TRBV9; D unresolved. Trimming pared 2 bases from V and 3 bases from J, leaving 8 bases between. CDR3 length: 13 residues. Germline CDR1 SGDLS, CDR2 YYNGEE.

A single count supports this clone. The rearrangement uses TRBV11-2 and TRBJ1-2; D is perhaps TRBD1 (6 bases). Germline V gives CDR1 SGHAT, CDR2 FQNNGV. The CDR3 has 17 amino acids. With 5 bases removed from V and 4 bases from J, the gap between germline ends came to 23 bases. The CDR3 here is CASSQSVGGGGLYGYTF. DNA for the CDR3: TGTGCCAGCAGCCAGTCGGTGGGCGGTGGGGGCCTCTATGGCTACACCTTC.

In DNA form, the CDR3 reads TGTGCCAGCAGGACGGGACTAGCCGATGAGCAGTTCTTC. Translated, it gives CASRTGLADEQFF. J is TRBJ2-1 and V is TRBV2, with 9 bases fitting TRBD2. The CDR3 is made up of 13 amino acids. Germline loops: CDR1 SNHLY, CDR2 FYNNEI. The V gene end was trimmed by 6 bases and the J gene end by 8 bases; junction bases not matched to a gene: 5.

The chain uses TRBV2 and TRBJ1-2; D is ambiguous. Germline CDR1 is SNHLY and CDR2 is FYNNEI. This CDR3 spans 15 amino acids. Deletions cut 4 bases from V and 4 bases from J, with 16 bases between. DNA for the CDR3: TGTGCCAGCAGTGGGGCCATATACGGGAGCTATGGCTACACCTTC. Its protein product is CASSGAIYGSYGYTF.

CDR3 protein: CASSLGDRINSPLHF. CDR3 nucleotide sequence: TGTGCCAGCAGCTTGGGGGACAGGATTAATTCACCCCTCCACTTT. The chain uses TRBV5-6 and TRBJ1-6; 8 nucleotides align to TRBD1. Germline CDR1 is SGHDT and CDR2 is YYEEEE. The CDR3 has 15 residues. J lost 6 bases, V lost 0 bases, and 2 bases had no gene match.

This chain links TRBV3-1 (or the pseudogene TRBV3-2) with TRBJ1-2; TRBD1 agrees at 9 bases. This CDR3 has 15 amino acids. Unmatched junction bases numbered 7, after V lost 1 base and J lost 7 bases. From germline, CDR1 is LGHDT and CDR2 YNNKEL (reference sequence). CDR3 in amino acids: CASSQGSGQGTGYTF. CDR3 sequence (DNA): TGTGCCAGCAGCCAAGGAAGTGGACAGGGGACTGGCTACACCTTC.

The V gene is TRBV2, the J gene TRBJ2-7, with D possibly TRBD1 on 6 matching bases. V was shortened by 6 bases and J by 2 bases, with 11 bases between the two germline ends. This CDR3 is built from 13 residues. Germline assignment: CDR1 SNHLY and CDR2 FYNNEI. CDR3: CASRPDRTYEQYF. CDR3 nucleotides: TGTGCCAGCAGACCCGACAGGACCTACGAGCAGTACTTC.

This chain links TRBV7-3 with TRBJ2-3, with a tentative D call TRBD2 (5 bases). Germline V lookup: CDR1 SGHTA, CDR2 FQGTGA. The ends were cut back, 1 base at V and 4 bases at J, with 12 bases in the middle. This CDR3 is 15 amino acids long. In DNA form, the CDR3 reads TGTGCCAGCAGCTTAAAAGGACTTTACTCAGATACGCAGTATTTT. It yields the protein CASSLKGLYSDTQYF.

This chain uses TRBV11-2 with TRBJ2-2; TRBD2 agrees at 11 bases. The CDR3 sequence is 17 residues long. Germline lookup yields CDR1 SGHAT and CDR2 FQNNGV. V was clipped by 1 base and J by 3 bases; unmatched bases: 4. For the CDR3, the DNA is TGTGCCAGCAGCTTAGGTAGCGGGAGGGCCCACACCGGGGAGCTGTTTTTT. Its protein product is CASSLGSGRAHTGELFF.

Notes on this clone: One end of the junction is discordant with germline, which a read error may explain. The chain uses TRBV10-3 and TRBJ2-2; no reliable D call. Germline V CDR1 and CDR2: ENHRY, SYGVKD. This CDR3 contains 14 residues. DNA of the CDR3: TGTGCCATCAGCGAGTTACAAAACACCGGGGAGCTGTTTTTT. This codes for CAISELQNTGELFF.

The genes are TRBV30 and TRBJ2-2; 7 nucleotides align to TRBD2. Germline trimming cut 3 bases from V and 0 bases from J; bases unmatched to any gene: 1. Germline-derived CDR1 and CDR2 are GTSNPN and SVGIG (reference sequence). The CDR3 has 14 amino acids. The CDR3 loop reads CAWRGLSNTGELFF. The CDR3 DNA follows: TGTGCCTGGAGGGGACTATCGAACACCGGGGAGCTGTTTTTT.

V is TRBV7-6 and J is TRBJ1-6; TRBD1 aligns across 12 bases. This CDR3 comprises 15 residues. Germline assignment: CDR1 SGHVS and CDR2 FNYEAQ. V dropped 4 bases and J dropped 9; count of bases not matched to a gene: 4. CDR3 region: CASSSQGQGASPLHF. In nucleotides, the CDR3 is TGTGCCAGCAGCTCCCAGGGACAGGGGGCTTCACCCCTCCACTTT.

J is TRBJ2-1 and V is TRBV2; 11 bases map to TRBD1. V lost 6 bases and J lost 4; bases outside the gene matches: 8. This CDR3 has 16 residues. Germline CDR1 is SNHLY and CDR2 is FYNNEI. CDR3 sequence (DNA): TGTGCCAGCAGAGGGGGACAGGGGGATAATTACAATGAGCAGTTCTTC. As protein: CASRGGQGDNYNEQFF.

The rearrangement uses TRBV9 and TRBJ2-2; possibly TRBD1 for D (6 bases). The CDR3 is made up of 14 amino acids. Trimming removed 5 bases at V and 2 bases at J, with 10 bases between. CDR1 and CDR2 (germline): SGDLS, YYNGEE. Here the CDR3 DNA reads TGTGCCAGCAGAACAGGGACCAACACCGGGGAGCTGTTTTTT. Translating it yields CASRTGTNTGELFF.

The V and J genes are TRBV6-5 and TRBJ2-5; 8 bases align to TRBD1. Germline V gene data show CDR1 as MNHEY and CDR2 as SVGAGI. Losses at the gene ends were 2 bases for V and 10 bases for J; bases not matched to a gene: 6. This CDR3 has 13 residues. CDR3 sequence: CASSYGDRNYQYF. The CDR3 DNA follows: TGTGCCAGCAGTTACGGGGACAGGAACTACCAGTACTTC.

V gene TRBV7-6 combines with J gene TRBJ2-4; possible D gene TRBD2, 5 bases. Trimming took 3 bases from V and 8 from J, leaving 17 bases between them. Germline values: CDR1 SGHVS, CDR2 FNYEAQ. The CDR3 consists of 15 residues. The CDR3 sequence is CASSFRGEPFDIQYF. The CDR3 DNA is TGTGCCAGCAGCTTCCGGGGAGAGCCATTCGACATTCAGTACTTC.

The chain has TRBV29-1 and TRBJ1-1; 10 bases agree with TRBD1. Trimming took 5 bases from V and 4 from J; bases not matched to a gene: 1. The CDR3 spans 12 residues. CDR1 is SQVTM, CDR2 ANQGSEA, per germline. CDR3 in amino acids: CSVRTGGTEAFF. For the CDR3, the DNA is TGCAGCGTTCGGACAGGGGGCACTGAAGCTTTCTTT.

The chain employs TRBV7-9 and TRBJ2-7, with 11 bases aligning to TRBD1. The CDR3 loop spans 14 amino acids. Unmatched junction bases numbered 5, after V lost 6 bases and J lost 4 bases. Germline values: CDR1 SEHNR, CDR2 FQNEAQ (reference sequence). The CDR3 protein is CASSYRDRGYEQYF. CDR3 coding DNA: TGTGCCAGCAGTTACCGGGACAGGGGGTACGAGCAGTACTTC.

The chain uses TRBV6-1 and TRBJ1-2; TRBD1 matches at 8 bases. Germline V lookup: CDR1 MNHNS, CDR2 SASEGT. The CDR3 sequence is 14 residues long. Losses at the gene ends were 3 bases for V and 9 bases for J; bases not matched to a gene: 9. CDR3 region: CASSETGVPLSYTF. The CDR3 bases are TGTGCCAGCAGTGAGACAGGGGTCCCACTTAGCTACACCTTC.

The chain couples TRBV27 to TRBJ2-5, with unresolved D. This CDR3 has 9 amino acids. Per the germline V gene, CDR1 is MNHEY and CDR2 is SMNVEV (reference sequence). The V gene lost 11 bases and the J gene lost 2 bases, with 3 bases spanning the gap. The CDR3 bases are TGTGCCTCTCAAGAGACCCAGTACTTC. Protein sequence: CASQETQYF.

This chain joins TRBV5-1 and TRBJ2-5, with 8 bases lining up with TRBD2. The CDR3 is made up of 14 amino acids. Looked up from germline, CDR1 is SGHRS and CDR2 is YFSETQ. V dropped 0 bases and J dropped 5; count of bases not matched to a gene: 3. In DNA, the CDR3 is TGCGCCAGCAGCTTGGTAGCGGGAACGGAGACCCAGTACTTC. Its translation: CASSLVAGTETQYF.

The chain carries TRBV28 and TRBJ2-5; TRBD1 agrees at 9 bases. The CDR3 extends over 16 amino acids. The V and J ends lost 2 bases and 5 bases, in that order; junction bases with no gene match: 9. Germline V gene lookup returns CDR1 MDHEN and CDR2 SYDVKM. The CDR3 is CASSLGDRDTEETQYF. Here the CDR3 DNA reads TGTGCCAGCAGTTTAGGGGACAGGGATACTGAGGAGACCCAGTACTTC.